In its sample, the clone carrying this TCR beta chain was seen a few times. The germline V gene encodes CDR1 MDHEN and CDR2 SYDVKM. There are 12 residues in the CDR3. Trimming pared 5 bases from V and 4 bases from J, leaving 9 bases between. The PCR used 60 Vbeta and 13 Jbeta primers. The protocol was immunoSEQ multiplex PCR, while the TCRdb copy is restricted to in-frame clones and leaves out a portion. The sample holds 150,000 to 200,000 clones, roughly 77% seen once. The sample belongs to a study of cytomegalovirus exposure and HLA in healthy donors. This clonotype was obtained from a middle-aged woman in good health and CMV-seropositive. The sample consisted of PBMCs. The chain joins TRBV28 to TRBJ2-7; no definite D call. The CDR3 DNA is TGTGCCAGCAGTCCCATGAGGTACGAGCAGTACTTC. It is translated as CASSPMRYEQYF.